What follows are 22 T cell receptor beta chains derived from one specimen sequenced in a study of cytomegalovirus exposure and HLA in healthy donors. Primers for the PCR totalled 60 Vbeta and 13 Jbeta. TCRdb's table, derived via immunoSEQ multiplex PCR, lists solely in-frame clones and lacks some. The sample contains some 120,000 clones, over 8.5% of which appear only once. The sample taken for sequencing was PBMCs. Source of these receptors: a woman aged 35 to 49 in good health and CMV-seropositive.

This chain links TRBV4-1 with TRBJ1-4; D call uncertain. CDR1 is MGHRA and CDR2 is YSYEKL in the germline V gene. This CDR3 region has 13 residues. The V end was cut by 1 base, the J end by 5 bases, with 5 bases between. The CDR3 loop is CASSQAGNEKLFF. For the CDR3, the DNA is TGCGCCAGCAGCCAAGCGGGGAATGAAAAACTGTTTTTT.

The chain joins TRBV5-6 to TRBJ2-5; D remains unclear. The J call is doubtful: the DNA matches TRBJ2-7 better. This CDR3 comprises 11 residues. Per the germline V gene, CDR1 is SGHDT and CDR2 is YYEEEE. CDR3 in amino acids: CASSHRYEQYF. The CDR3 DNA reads TGTGCCAGCAGCCACCGCTACGAGCAGTACTTC.

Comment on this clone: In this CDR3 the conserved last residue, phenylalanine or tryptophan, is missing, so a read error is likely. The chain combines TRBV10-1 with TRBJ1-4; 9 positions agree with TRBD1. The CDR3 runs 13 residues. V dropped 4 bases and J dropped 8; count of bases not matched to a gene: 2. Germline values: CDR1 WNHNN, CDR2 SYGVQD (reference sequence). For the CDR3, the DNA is TGCGCCAGCAGTGTGACAGGGGGAGAAAAACTGTTTGTT. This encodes CASSVTGGEKLFV.

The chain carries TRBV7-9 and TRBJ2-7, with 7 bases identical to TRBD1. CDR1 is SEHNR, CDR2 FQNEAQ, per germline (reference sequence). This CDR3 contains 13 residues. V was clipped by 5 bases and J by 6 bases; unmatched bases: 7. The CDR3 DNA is TGTGCCAGCAGCCAAAAAACAGGGGCCGAGCAGTACTTC. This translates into CASSQKTGAEQYF.

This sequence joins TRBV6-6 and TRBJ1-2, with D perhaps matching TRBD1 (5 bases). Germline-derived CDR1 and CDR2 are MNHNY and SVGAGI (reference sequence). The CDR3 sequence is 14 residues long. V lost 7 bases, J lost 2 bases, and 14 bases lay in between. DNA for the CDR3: TGTGCCAGCACCCGAGACAGTGTCAACTATGGCTACACCTTC. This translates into CASTRDSVNYGYTF.

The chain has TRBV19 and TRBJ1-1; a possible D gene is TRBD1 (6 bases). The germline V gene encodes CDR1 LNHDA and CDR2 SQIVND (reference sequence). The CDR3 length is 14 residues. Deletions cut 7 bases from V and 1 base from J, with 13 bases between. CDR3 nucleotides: TGTGCCAGTACCCAAAACAGGGAGAACACTGAAGCTTTCTTT. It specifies CASTQNRENTEAFF.

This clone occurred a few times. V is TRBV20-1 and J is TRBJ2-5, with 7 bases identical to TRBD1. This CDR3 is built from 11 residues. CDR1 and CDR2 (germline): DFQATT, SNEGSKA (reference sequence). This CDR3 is CSWDRQETQYF. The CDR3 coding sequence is TGCAGCTGGGACAGACAAGAGACCCAGTACTTC.

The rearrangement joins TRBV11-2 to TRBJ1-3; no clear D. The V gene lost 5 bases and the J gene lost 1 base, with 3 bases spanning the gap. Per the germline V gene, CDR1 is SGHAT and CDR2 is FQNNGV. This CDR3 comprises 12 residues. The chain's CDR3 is CASSPSGNTIYF. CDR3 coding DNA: TGTGCCAGCAGCCCTTCTGGAAACACCATATATTTT.

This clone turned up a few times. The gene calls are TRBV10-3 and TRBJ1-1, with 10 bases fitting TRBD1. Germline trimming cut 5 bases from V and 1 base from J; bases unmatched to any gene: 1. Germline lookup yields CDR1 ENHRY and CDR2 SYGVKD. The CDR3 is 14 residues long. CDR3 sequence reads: CAISWDRGNTEAFF. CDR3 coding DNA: TGTGCCATCAGTTGGGACAGGGGGAACACTGAAGCTTTCTTT.

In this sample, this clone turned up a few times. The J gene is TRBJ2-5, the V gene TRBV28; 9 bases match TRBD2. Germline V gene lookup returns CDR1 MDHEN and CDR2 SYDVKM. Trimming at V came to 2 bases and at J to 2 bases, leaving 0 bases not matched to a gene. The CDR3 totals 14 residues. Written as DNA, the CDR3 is TGTGCCAGCAGTTTACTAGCGGGGCAAGAGACCCAGTACTTC. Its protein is CASSLLAGQETQYF. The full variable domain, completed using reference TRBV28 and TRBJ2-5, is DVKVTQSSRYLVKRTGEKVFLECVQDMDHENMFWYRQDPGLGLRLIYFSYDVKMKEKGDIPEGYSVSREKKERFSLILESASTNQTSMYLCASSLLAGQETQYFGPGTRLLVL.

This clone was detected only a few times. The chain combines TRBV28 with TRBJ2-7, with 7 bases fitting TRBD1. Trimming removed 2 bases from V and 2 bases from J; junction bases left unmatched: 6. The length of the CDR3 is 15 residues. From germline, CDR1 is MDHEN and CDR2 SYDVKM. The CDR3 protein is CASSLMFGTAYEQYF. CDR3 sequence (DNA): TGTGCCAGCAGTTTAATGTTCGGGACAGCCTACGAGCAGTACTTC.

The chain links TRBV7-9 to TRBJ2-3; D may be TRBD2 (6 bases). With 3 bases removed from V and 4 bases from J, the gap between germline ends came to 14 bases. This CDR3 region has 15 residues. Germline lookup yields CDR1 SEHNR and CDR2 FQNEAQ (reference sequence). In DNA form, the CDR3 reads TGTGCCAGCAGCTTGATGGGCACGGGGGCAGATACGCAGTATTTT. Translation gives CASSLMGTGADTQYF.

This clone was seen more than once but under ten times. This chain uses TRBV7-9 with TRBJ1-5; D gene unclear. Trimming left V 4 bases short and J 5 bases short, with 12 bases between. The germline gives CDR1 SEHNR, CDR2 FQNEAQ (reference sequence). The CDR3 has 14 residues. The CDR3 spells CASSSTFSDQPQHF. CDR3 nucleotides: TGTGCCAGCAGCTCAACTTTTAGTGATCAGCCCCAGCATTTT.

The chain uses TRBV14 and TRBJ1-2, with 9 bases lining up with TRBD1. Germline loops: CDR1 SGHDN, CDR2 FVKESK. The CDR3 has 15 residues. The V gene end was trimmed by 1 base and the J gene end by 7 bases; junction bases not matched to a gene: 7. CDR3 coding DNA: TGTGCCAGCAGCCAAGGCCGGGACAGGGCGGGTGGCTACACCTTC. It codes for CASSQGRDRAGGYTF.

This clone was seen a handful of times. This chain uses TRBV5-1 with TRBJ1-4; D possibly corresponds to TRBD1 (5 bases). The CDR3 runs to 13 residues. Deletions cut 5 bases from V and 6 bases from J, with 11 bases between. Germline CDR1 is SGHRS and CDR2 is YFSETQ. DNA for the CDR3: TGCGCCAGCAGTGGCAGGGCTGATGAAAAACTGTTTTTT. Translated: CASSGRADEKLFF. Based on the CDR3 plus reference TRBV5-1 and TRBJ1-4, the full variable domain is KAGVTQTPRYLIKTRGQQVTLSCSPISGHRSVSWYQQTPGQGLQFLFEYFSETQRNKGNFPGRFSGRQFSNSRSEMNVSTLELGDSALYLCASSGRADEKLFFGSGTQLSVL.

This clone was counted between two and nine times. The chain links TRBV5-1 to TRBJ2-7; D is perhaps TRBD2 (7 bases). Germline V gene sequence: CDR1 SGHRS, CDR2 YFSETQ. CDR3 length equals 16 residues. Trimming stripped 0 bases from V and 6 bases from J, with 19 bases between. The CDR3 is CASSLAAGAGVGEQYF. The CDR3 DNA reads TGCGCCAGCAGCTTGGCCGCGGGGGCAGGGGTCGGCGAGCAGTACTTC.

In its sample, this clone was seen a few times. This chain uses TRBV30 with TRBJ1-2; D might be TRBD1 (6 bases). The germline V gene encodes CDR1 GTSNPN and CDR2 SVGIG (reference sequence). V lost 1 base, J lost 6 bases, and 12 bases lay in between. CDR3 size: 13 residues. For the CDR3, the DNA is TGTGCCTGGAGTGGATTGCCAGGGGATGGCTACACCTTC. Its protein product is CAWSGLPGDGYTF.

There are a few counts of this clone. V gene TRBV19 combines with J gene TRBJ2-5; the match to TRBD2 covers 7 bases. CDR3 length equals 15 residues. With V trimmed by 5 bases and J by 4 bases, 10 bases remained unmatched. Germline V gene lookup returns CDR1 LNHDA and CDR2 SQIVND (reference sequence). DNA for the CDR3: TGTGCCAGTAGTCCAGCGGGGTACCCAGGAGAGACCCAGTACTTC. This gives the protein CASSPAGYPGETQYF.

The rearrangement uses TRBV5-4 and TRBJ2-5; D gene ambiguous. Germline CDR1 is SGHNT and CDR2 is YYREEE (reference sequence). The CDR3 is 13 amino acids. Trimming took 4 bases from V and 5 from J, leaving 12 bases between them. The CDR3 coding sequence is TGTGCCAGCAGCACTGGAGAGGATGAGACCCAGTACTTC. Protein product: CASSTGEDETQYF.

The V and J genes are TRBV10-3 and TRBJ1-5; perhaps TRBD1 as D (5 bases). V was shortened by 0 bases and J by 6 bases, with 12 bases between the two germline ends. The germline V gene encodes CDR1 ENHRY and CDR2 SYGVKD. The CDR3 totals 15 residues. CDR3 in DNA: TGTGCCATCAGTGAGTCGGATATGGGGCTTCAGCCCCAGCATTTT. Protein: CAISESDMGLQPQHF.

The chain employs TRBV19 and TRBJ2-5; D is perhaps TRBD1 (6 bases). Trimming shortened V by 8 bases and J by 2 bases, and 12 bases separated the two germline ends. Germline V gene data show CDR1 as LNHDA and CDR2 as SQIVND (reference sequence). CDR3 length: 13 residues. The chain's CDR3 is CASATGSQETQYF. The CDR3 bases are TGTGCCAGTGCTACAGGGTCTCAAGAGACCCAGTACTTC.

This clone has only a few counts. The DNA for the CDR3 is TGTGCCAGTAGTATCCCCGGCGGAGCGGGGGGTACAGATACGCAGTATTTT. Its translation: CASSIPGGAGGTDTQYF. The chain carries TRBV19 and TRBJ2-3, with 9 bases aligning to TRBD2. Trimming cost V 3 bases and J 3 bases; bases outside gene matches: 10. CDR3 length equals 17 residues. Germline lookup yields CDR1 LNHDA and CDR2 SQIVND (reference sequence).